The clone carrying this TCR beta chain has more than one count but fewer than ten. Its antigen is not identified. The data originate from a study of post-analysis software for immune sequencing data. Overall study results and limits: Multiple sclerosis patients had significantly lower normalized Chao1 diversity than controls. Under F measure analysis, samples from one preparation batch co-clustered strongly. Patients carried a few TRBV segments more frequently than controls did, and TRBV5-6, TRBV5-1 and TRBV20-1 were among them.

Every TCR beta cDNA library bore unique molecular identifiers. TCRdb re-analysed the PCR reads in MiXCR, keeping a single row per CDR3 protein. The sample lists hundreds of thousands of distinct CDR3 sequences; 55% to 70% were seen once. CDR3 length: 15 residues. Trimming shortened V by 4 bases and J by 0 bases, and 12 bases separated the two germline ends. Germline CDR1 and CDR2: SGHRS and YFSETQ. The sequence derives from a girl aged 2 to 9 with multiple sclerosis. Input material: blood. The chain employs TRBV5-1 and TRBJ2-3; tentatively, D is TRBD1 or TRBD2 (5 bases each). CDR3 bases: TGCGCCAGCAGCCTTCTCGGGGCTAGCACAGATACGCAGTATTTT. It is translated as CASSLLGASTDTQYF.